These T cell receptor beta chains were read from a single sample in a study of technical replicates of blood from several donors. The protocol was immunoSEQ multiplex PCR, while the TCRdb copy is restricted to in-frame clones and leaves out a portion. The sample contains about 59,000 clones, around 95% of which appear only once. The sequenced sample was PBMCs. The receptor source for this set is a human donor in good health. Some clones in this sample may be carry-over from other donors' samples. The CDR3 runs from the conserved cysteine through the conserved F or W. A D gene is named only where the DNA matches it firmly. Clone size appears in some rows only: once, few, many, or a class for an expanded clone.

v_gene,j_gene,abundance,d_gene,CDR3aa,CDR3nt
TRBV4-1,TRBJ1-2,.,TRBD1,CASSQDQAGGADYGYTF,TGCGCCAGCAGCCAAGATCAGGCAGGGGGCGCTGACTATGGCTACACCTTC
TRBV11-1,TRBJ2-7,few,.,CASSNRGLGEQYF,TGTGCCAGCAGCAATCGGGGTTTGGGGGAGCAGTACTTC
TRBV5-6,TRBJ2-7,.,.,CASSFGGVDEQYF,TGTGCCAGCAGCTTCGGAGGGGTCGACGAGCAGTACTTC
TRBV7-3,TRBJ1-6,.,TRBD1,CASSIGRTGQNNSPLHF,TGTGCCAGCAGCATTGGACGGACAGGGCAAAATAATTCACCCCTCCACTTT
TRBV7-9,TRBJ2-7,once,.,CASSFSGKDEQYF,TGTGCCAGCAGCTTTTCAGGAAAGGACGAGCAGTACTTC
TRBV4-1,TRBJ2-7,.,.,CASSQEGDYVSKQYF,TGCGCCAGCAGCCAAGAGGGTGACTACGTGAGCAAGCAGTACTTC
TRBV9,TRBJ2-7,.,.,CASSVGEVYEQYF,TGTGCCAGCAGCGTAGGTGAGGTCTACGAGCAGTACTTC
TRBV10-3,TRBJ2-2,.,TRBD2,CATQREQSGELFF,TGTGCCACCCAGCGGGAACAATCCGGGGAGCTGTTTTTT
TRBV30,TRBJ1-2,.,.,CADGSGLGGYTF,TGTGCCGACGGGTCCGGACTGGGTGGCTACACCTTC
TRBV19,TRBJ1-6,.,.,CASSSQGGDNSPLHF,TGTGCCAGTAGTTCCCAGGGCGGCGATAATTCACCCCTCCACTTT
TRBV5-4,TRBJ2-5,.,TRBD2,CASSQSGGWEETQYF,TGTGCCAGCAGCCAGAGCGGGGGATGGGAGGAGACCCAGTACTTC
TRBV5-1,TRBJ2-7,.,TRBD1,CASSLEPGQVVYEQYF,TGCGCCAGCAGCTTGGAGCCGGGACAGGTGGTCTACGAGCAGTACTTC
TRBV4-3,TRBJ2-2,.,.,CASSLRGTPTGELFF,TGCGCCAGCTCCCTTCGGGGGACGCCGACCGGGGAGCTGTTTTTT
TRBV25-1,TRBJ2-1,.,.,CASGVGGRNEQFF,TGTGCCAGCGGGGTGGGAGGTCGGAATGAGCAGTTCTTC
TRBV14,TRBJ1-6,.,.,CASSQGSYNSPLHF,TGTGCCAGCAGCCAAGGCAGTTATAATTCACCCCTCCACTTT
TRBV5-4,TRBJ1-5,once,TRBD1,CASSQDPGQNQPQHF,TGTGCCAGCAGCCAGGACCCGGGACAGAATCAGCCCCAGCATTTT
TRBV7-2,TRBJ2-5,.,TRBD1,CASSFNRGQETQYF,TGTGCCAGCAGCTTCAACAGGGGGCAGGAGACCCAGTACTTC
TRBV5-1,TRBJ2-2,.,TRBD1,CASSYTRTGGNSGELFF,TGCGCCAGCAGCTATACTAGGACAGGGGGCAATTCCGGGGAGCTGTTTTTT
TRBV5-1,TRBJ2-1,.,TRBD2,CASSLGGGGHNEQFF,TGCGCCAGCAGCTTGGGAGGCGGGGGTCACAATGAGCAGTTCTTC
TRBV4-3,TRBJ2-3,.,.,CASSQEAGSTDTQYF,TGCGCCAGCAGCCAAGAAGCGGGTAGCACAGATACGCAGTATTTT
TRBV5-1,TRBJ1-6,.,TRBD1,CASSSPTTGGGNSPLHF,TGCGCCAGCAGCTCACCAACGACAGGGGGTGGTAATTCACCCCTCCACTTT
TRBV18,TRBJ2-5,once,.,CASSPRRSGGQETQYF,TGTGCCAGCTCACCACGACGGTCAGGGGGGCAAGAGACCCAGTACTTC
TRBV20-1,TRBJ1-4,.,TRBD1,CSAHRGEKLFF,TGCAGTGCTCACAGGGGCGAAAAACTGTTTTTT
TRBV6-5,TRBJ2-1,.,.,CASSSGEQIYNEQFF,TGTGCCAGCAGTTCGGGAGAGCAGATCTACAATGAGCAGTTCTTC
TRBV2,TRBJ1-5,.,.,CASSSTNSNQPQHF,TGTGCCAGCAGTTCGACTAATAGCAATCAGCCCCAGCATTTT
TRBV5-4,TRBJ2-5,.,.,CASSFPDRQETQYF,TGTGCCAGCAGCTTCCCGGACAGACAAGAGACCCAGTACTTC
TRBV4-3,TRBJ2-1,.,.,CASSQVRGYNEQFF,TGCGCCAGCAGCCAAGTCCGGGGCTACAATGAGCAGTTCTTC
TRBV4-3,TRBJ2-1,.,TRBD2,CASSQDGGGYNEQFF,TGCGCCAGCAGCCAAGATGGCGGGGGGTACAATGAGCAGTTCTTC
TRBV7-2,TRBJ1-5,few,TRBD1,CASSSSTGGSNQPQHF,TGTGCCAGCAGCTCCTCGACAGGGGGAAGCAATCAGCCCCAGCATTTT
TRBV30,TRBJ1-1,.,.,CAWSVDSMNTEAFF,TGTGCCTGGAGTGTGGACAGCATGAACACTGAAGCTTTCTTT
TRBV18,TRBJ2-2,.,.,CASSPLREVTGELFF,TGTGCCAGCTCACCCCTTCGCGAGGTCACCGGGGAGCTGTTTTTT
TRBV5-1,TRBJ2-7,.,TRBD2,CASSLRLAGASYEQYF,TGCGCCAGCAGCTTACGACTAGCGGGAGCTTCCTACGAGCAGTACTTC
TRBV5-6,TRBJ2-1,once,.,CASSRTGNEQFF,TGTGCCAGCAGCCGGACGGGGAATGAGCAGTTCTTC
TRBV2,TRBJ1-2,.,.,CASSEAARVYTF,TGTGCCAGCAGTGAAGCAGCGAGGGTTTACACCTTC
TRBV30,TRBJ2-7,.,.,CAWSRGYEQYF,TGTGCCTGGAGTAGGGGGTACGAGCAGTACTTC
TRBV11-2,TRBJ2-5,.,TRBD1,CASSFITGVQTQYF,TGTGCCAGCAGCTTTATCACAGGGGTACAGACCCAGTACTTC
TRBV6-1,TRBJ2-7,.,.,CASSEALEAKPRSYEQYF,TGTGCCAGCAGTGAAGCGCTCGAGGCGAAGCCTCGTTCCTACGAGCAGTACTTC